This TCR beta chain derives from a study of patients and donors after allogeneic stem cell transplantation. This clonotype was observed a handful of times. MiXCR, applied by TCRdb to the RT-PCR reads, yields one record per CDR3 protein. Seen here are around 150,000 distinct CDR3 sequences, over 30% observed once, and the top ten hold 50%. CDR3 length: 13 amino acids. CDR1 and CDR2 (germline): MNHEY, SMNVEV (reference sequence). V was trimmed by 3 bases and J by 1 base, leaving 4 bases between them. Sequencing was done on a sample of blood, either unsorted or a sorted T cell fraction (not recorded which). The receptor comes from a human donor who was either an allogeneic HSCT recipient or a stem cell or donor lymphocyte infusion donor (not recorded which). It is not recorded whose cells these are; they may come from a transplant donor. The chain links TRBV27 to TRBJ1-5; D is unclear. The CDR3 DNA follows: TGTGCCAGCAGTTTCATGAGCAATCAGCCCCAGCATTTT. It is translated as CASSFMSNQPQHF.